The source of this T cell receptor beta chain is a study of neoadjuvant anti-PD-1 for oral cavity cancer (dated by TCRdb to about 2021). As for the study more broadly: Patients mostly received three to four biweekly doses of nivolumab at 3 mg/kg before curative-intent surgical resection. Patients without progression received a fourth nivolumab dose around day 43 and underwent definitive surgical resection on days 50-56. Under RECIST 1.1, patients with complete response, partial response or stable disease were classed as responders, and patients with progression were classed as non-responders. The parent correlative cohort had 12 to 13 patients and a response rate of 25% to 35%.

The CDR3 contains 18 residues, cysteine and phenylalanine counted. CDR3 DNA only is kept here, 54 bases in frame from base 1. V trim: 5 bases; J trim: 5 bases; unmatched bases: 17. Looking up the germline V gene (reference sequence) yields CDR1 LNHDA and CDR2 SQIVND. As for this clone: What antigen it recognizes has not been identified. It has no much larger one-base neighbor in the sample; base qualities were not kept.

In the paper's terms, the time point label means: after neoadjuvant nivolumab, at surgical resection. The patients had newly diagnosed stage II-IVA oral cavity squamous cell carcinoma and had not received any prior systemic or radiation treatment. The cohort consisted of patients with HPV-negative, locally advanced oral cavity squamous cell carcinoma. Peripheral blood mononuclear cells were analyzed directly, without maintenance or expansion in culture. The samples were obtained from a longitudinal correlative study of a single-arm phase II trial testing neoadjuvant nivolumab in oral cavity squamous cell carcinoma. Subject-matched pre- and post-treatment PBMCs and tumors from three responders and three non-responders were subjected to genomic DNA-based TCRbeta sequencing. Peripheral blood mononuclear cells were collected before nivolumab treatment and again after treatment, at the time of surgery. The Maxwell RSC DNA from Cells kit was used to extract genomic DNA from PBMCs.

For deep sequencing, PBMC libraries mostly used about 500 ng of input genomic DNA, with six replicates for each sample. TCRbeta libraries were prepared with the immunoSEQ hsTCRbeta kit according to the manufacturer's instructions. An Illumina NovaSeq 6000 S4 flow cell was used to sequence the final libraries, which had first been combined to 3 nM. The original methods were these. The immunoSEQ Analyzer handled quality control and preprocessing of the raw data. The analysis was restricted to productive rearrangements, with each unique CDR3 amino acid sequence defining a clonotype. Repertoire clonality was estimated as the Gini-Simpson index, which was computed with the R package tcR. Gini indices were compared with Student's t test, and associations with tumor size change were assessed by Pearson correlation. TCRdb took over this immuneACCESS table, retaining in-frame rearrangements with V and J assigned. Such tables are incomplete; in checked studies, under half of the missing clones stem from an unresolved V gene, and the remainder is unexplained. From that table come the V and J calls and clone size; the DNA was used to work out D and trimming. This sample is represented by more than 10,000 clones; 60% to 80% of them were singletons. The ten largest account for approximately 2.3% of the sample.

Overall study results and their limits: TCR analyses included only three patients per response group, and the authors called for larger cohorts for validation. After neoadjuvant nivolumab, T cell clonality (Gini index) in PBMCs was significantly higher in non-responders than in responders. Higher pretreatment blood TCRbeta clonality and lower post-treatment tumor TCRbeta clonality were correlated with higher pretreatment blood Treg/Th17 ratios.

The sequenced sample was PBMCs, obtained after nivolumab (anti-PD-1) treatment. This clonotype originated in a person aged 40 to 85 with oral cavity squamous cell carcinoma. The chain is assembled from TRBV19 and TRBJ1-5, with 8 central nucleotides matching TRBD1. The DNA sequence is given as TGTGCCAGTAGTGCCCGGGGGAAACCGGGACAGGCCTATCAGCCCCAGCATTTT. This sequence encodes CASSARGKPGQAYQPQHF.